The present T cell receptor beta chain was sequenced within a study of shared clonotypes between healthy human individuals. This clone was detected once. Evenly divided among several immunoSEQ plates was the genomic DNA of each subset. Assay used: immunoSEQ multiplex PCR; TCRdb lists only in-frame clones, some missing. This table holds about 460,000 clones, around 77% found once. Germline lookup yields CDR1 SGHRS and CDR2 YFSETQ. V shed 3 bases, J shed 4 bases, and the junction held 6 bases outside the gene matches. This CDR3 contains 14 residues. The genes are TRBV5-1 and TRBJ2-7; TRBD1 agrees at 8 bases. The sequenced material came from PBMCs. The origin of this receptor is a woman in her 40s in good health. Some clones in this sample may be carry-over from other donors' samples. The CDR3 nucleotides are TGCGCCAGCAGCTCGCTGGGACAGGCTTACGAGCAGTACTTC. Translation gives CASSSLGQAYEQYF.